This entry features one TCR beta chain sequence. This sample is drawn from a study of T cell changes during pregnancy in multiple sclerosis. Using immunoSEQ multiplex PCR, the repertoire was profiled, and TCRdb retains in-frame clones only, with some absent. In the table there are fewer than 90,000 clones, approximately 95% of which are singletons. Germline CDR1 SGHRS, CDR2 YFSETQ. The junction had 16 bases not matched to a gene; V was cut back by 3 bases and J by 5 bases. CDR3 length: 17 residues. The chain combines TRBV5-1 with TRBJ1-1; 7 nucleotides agree with TRBD1. This sample comprised peripheral blood, obtained after pregnancy. The source of this sequence is a female donor in good health, enrolled as a control in a pregnancy study. The CDR3 coding sequence is TGCGCCAGCAGCTCGACCCGACAGGGTGCATTGGGGACTGAAGCTTTCTTT. Protein: CASSSTRQGALGTEAFF.